Listed below are T cell receptor beta chains from one sample, sequenced in a study of neurological immune-mediated disorders. TCRdb independently ran MiXCR on the 5' RACE reads; one entry per CDR3 protein. The repertoire has 80,000 to 100,000 distinct CDR3 sequences, roughly 3.5% of them found once; the top ten carry around 2.7%. Sequencing was done on a sample of PBMCs. The origin of the receptors is a woman aged 45-59 years with multiple sclerosis. The CDR3 runs from the conserved cysteine through the conserved F or W. Not all rows give a size; the values are once, few, many and, for expanded clones, a class.

J gene,V gene,clone size,CDR3 protein
TRBJ2-3,TRBV5-6,few,CASSDEGGTSTDTQYF
TRBJ1-1,TRBV5-6,many,CASSYRGSGNTEAFF
TRBJ1-3,TRBV6-5,many,CASSFTGQGSSGNTIYF
TRBJ2-1,TRBV5-1,many,CASSLASYNEQFF
TRBJ2-2,TRBV5-1,many,CASSMDPFPGELFF
TRBJ2-4,TRBV20-1,many,CLTLGAKNIQYF
TRBJ1-2,TRBV27,many,CASSTGMEPPYGYTF
TRBJ2-3,TRBV12-3/TRBV12-4,many,CASRLGLAGSTDTQYF
TRBJ2-5,TRBV7-2,many,CASSRGQRKETQYF
TRBJ2-4,TRBV20-1,many,CSAKAAGTSGGRAKNIQYF
TRBJ2-5,TRBV5-1,many,CASRVSGGQETQYF
TRBJ2-3,TRBV7-9,many,CASSPIGGIDTQYF
TRBJ1-3,TRBV20-1,many,CSAEDRGAGNTIYF
TRBJ1-2,TRBV18,-,CASSPSGFYYGYTF
TRBJ2-3,TRBV6-6,-,CASKGAGTDTQYF
TRBJ2-5,TRBV5-1,many,CASSRWTGGLVRTQYF
TRBJ2-1,TRBV20-1,many,CSARSPGPGEQFF
TRBJ1-6,TRBV6-5,few,CASSYVWQASGSYNSPLHF
TRBJ2-2,TRBV7-2,many,CASSQNRDGELFF
TRBJ1-5,TRBV7-9,many,CASSPGGSGQPQHF
TRBJ2-5,TRBV16,many,CASSQGQGVTQYF
TRBJ1-1,TRBV20-1,many,CSARPGHLNTEAFF
TRBJ2-1,TRBV5-6,many,CASSYGLAGRSRTYNEQFF
TRBJ2-7,TRBV5-1,many,CASSLDGSFQNSYEQYF
TRBJ2-5,TRBV5-1,many,CASSSKQQGGETQYF
TRBJ2-2,TRBV20-1,many,CSAGTGLNTGELFF
TRBJ1-1,TRBV4-1,many,CASSQDWGGTTEAFF
TRBJ1-2,TRBV7-2,many,CASSLEAVDYTF
TRBJ1-2,TRBV20-1,many,CSARAKLYGYTF
TRBJ2-1,TRBV4-3,many,CASSQDFVAASSYNEQFF
TRBJ2-7,TRBV2,many,CASSENRGTPYEQYF
TRBJ2-7,TRBV5-1,many,CASSLDDSSYEQYF
TRBJ1-2,TRBV5-5,many,CASSFQGTSNYGYTF
TRBJ2-4,TRBV12-3/TRBV12-4,-,CASSLPGQGAGNIQYF